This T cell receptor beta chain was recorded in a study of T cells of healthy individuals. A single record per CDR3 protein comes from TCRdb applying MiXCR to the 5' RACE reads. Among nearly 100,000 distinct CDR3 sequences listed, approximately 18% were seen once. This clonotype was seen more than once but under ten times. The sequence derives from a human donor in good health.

The CDR3 reads CASTDSSYNSPLHF. In DNA, the CDR3 is TGTGCCAGCACTGATAGCTCCTATAATTCACCCCTCCACTTT. The rearrangement links TRBV27 to TRBJ1-6; D ambiguous. V lost 7 bases to trimming and J lost 0 bases, with 7 bases between them. The germline gives CDR1 MNHEY, CDR2 SMNVEV (reference sequence). The CDR3 runs 14 residues.